These 15 T cell receptor beta chains were all obtained from the same sample, sequenced in a study of CD8 T cells in Susac syndrome. Random hexamers served to reverse transcribe roughly 0.45 to 1 ug RNA. TCRdb reprocessed the immunoSEQ multiplex PCR reads with MiXCR, giving one entry per CDR3 protein. This sample has approximately 110,000 distinct CDR3 sequences, with 90% to 95% found just once. The sample was CD4+ T cells from PBMCs. All receptors come from a human donor in good health.

This chain uses TRBV5-1 with TRBJ1-1, with a tentative D call TRBD1 (5 bases). This CDR3 is built from 16 residues. Germline values: CDR1 SGHRS, CDR2 YFSETQ. Trimming pared 0 bases from V and 0 bases from J, leaving 12 bases between. CDR3 nucleotides: TGCGCCAGCAGCTTGGGTTTTGGGGCCATGAACACTGAAGCTTTCTTT. Protein product: CASSLGFGAMNTEAFF.

The CDR3 here is CAAASQYEQYF. The CDR3 DNA reads TGTGCAGCAGCATCACAATACGAGCAGTACTTC. The genes are TRBV7-9 and TRBJ2-7; D is uncertain. CDR1 SEHNR and CDR2 FQNEAQ come from the germline V gene (reference sequence). The CDR3 is 11 residues long.

The J gene is TRBJ2-1, the V gene TRBV6-2 or TRBV6-3, with unresolved D. The CDR3 runs 14 residues. Germline loops: CDR1 MNHEY, CDR2 SVGEGT. Deletions cut 8 bases from V and 4 bases from J, with 15 bases between. CDR3 sequence reads: CASFRDSGYNEQFF. CDR3 nucleotide sequence: TGTGCCAGCTTCCGAGACTCAGGATACAATGAGCAGTTCTTC.

This chain links TRBV5-1 with TRBJ2-7; 7 bases fit TRBD1. The CDR3 spans 16 residues. Trimming cost V 0 bases and J 4 bases; bases outside gene matches: 10. Germline V lookup: CDR1 SGHRS, CDR2 YFSETQ. CDR3 region: CASSLEGGEPRYEQYF. CDR3 DNA: TGCGCCAGCAGCTTGGAAGGGGGCGAGCCTCGGTACGAGCAGTACTTC.

The chain links TRBV5-1 to TRBJ1-2, with D perhaps matching TRBD1 (6 bases). Trimming removed 3 bases from V and 0 bases from J, with 15 bases in between. Germline V gene lookup returns CDR1 SGHRS and CDR2 YFSETQ. The CDR3 has 16 amino acids. The CDR3 sequence is CASSYLSDRANYGYTF. CDR3 coding DNA: TGCGCCAGCAGCTATCTCTCGGACAGAGCTAACTATGGCTACACCTTC.

This chain links TRBV2 with TRBJ1-2; 7 bases fit TRBD1. The CDR3 extends over 13 amino acids. Germline assignment: CDR1 SNHLY and CDR2 FYNNEI. Trimming took 7 bases from V and 4 from J; bases not matched to a gene: 6. CDR3 sequence reads: CASTGRDSYGYTF. DNA for the CDR3: TGTGCCAGCACCGGACGGGACAGCTATGGCTACACCTTC.

The chain joins TRBV18 to TRBJ1-1; 7 bases are a match to TRBD1. Germline V gene data show CDR1 as KGHSH and CDR2 as LQKENI. The CDR3 is 16 residues long. Unmatched junction bases numbered 10, after V lost 5 bases and J lost 1 base. The CDR3 protein is CASSAFLGGPNTEAFF. The CDR3 DNA sequence: TGTGCCAGCTCAGCATTCTTAGGGGGCCCGAACACTGAAGCTTTCTTT.

The rearrangement joins TRBV27 to TRBJ1-1, with a tentative D call TRBD1 (5 bases). There are 15 residues in the CDR3. Deletions cut 2 bases from V and 1 base from J, with 11 bases between. CDR1 and CDR2 (germline): MNHEY, SMNVEV (reference sequence). The DNA for the CDR3 is TGTGCCAGCAGTTTAGGGGGAGGGAGGAACACTGAAGCTTTCTTT. Amino acids: CASSLGGGRNTEAFF.

CDR3 loop: CASSLIQGVGYTF. CDR3 DNA: TGTGCCAGCAGTTTAATCCAGGGCGTAGGCTACACCTTC. This chain uses TRBV12-3 or TRBV12-4 with TRBJ1-2, with D perhaps TRBD1 (5 bases). V shed 2 bases and J shed 8 bases, with 12 bases lying between them. The CDR3 is 13 amino acids.

This chain joins TRBV12-3 or TRBV12-4 and TRBJ1-1; the D gene is possibly TRBD1 (6 bases). The CDR3 runs 12 residues. V gave up 0 bases and J gave up 8 bases, with 7 bases separating them. CDR3 sequence reads: CASSLATGEAFF. The CDR3 nucleotides are TGTGCCAGCAGTTTAGCGACAGGAGAAGCTTTCTTT.

The genes are TRBV14 and TRBJ1-2; 9 positions agree with TRBD1. The CDR3 is made up of 15 amino acids. V gave up 3 bases and J gave up 8 bases; unmatched junction bases: 10. CDR1 SGHDN and CDR2 FVKESK come from the germline V gene. The CDR3 loop reads CASSHPPGQGGGYTF. CDR3 bases: TGTGCCAGCAGCCATCCGCCGGGACAGGGAGGAGGCTACACCTTC.

V gene TRBV5-1 combines with J gene TRBJ1-1, with no clear D. The CDR3 contains 15 residues. The ends were cut back, 3 bases at V and 0 bases at J, with 12 bases in the middle. Germline CDR1 SGHRS, CDR2 YFSETQ. The CDR3 DNA follows: TGCGCCAGCAGCTCAGAAGGGCTTATGAACACTGAAGCTTTCTTT. This translates into CASSSEGLMNTEAFF.

The chain recombines TRBV18 with TRBJ2-7, with a tentative D call TRBD1 (5 bases). This CDR3 is 12 amino acids long. Trimming took 1 base from V and 8 from J, leaving 9 bases between them. Germline assignment: CDR1 KGHSH and CDR2 LQKENI. CDR3 residues: CASSPRQGQQYF. The CDR3 DNA is TGTGCCAGCTCACCACGGCAGGGTCAGCAGTACTTC.

This chain uses TRBV7-2 with TRBJ2-7; 8 nucleotides agree with TRBD1. V gave up 4 bases and J gave up 2 bases; unmatched junction bases: 4. Per germline, CDR1 SGHTA and CDR2 FQGNSA. The CDR3 runs to 14 residues. The CDR3 loop reads CASSSGQGPYEQYF. CDR3 coding DNA: TGTGCCAGCAGCTCCGGACAGGGTCCCTACGAGCAGTACTTC.

The chain carries TRBV11-2 and TRBJ2-1, with a possible D match to TRBD1 (6 bases). Trimming removed 5 bases at V and 12 bases at J, with 23 bases between. This CDR3 region has 15 residues. Germline-derived CDR1 and CDR2 are SGHAT and FQNNGV. Here the CDR3 reads CASSKLRGSPFGQFF. CDR3 bases: TGTGCCAGCAGCAAACTAAGGGGGAGCCCCTTCGGGCAGTTCTTC.